This record looks at one T cell receptor beta chain sequence and its context. This entry comes from a study of blood T cell repertoires in COVID-19. Study at large: From the United States, Italy and Spain came samples of acute and convalescent COVID-19. In each case, the material was cDNA or gDNA derived from T cells, B-cell-depleted T cells, or PBMCs.

In the original processing: Counts of nucleated cells, estimated from reference gene primer amplification, were obtained. Only in-frame clones appear in the TCRdb table, and some are missing; sequencing was by immunoSEQ multiplex PCR. From that table come the V and J calls and clone size; the DNA was used to work out D and trimming. The data contain about 150,000 clones, about 79% of them seen just once; the ten biggest clones take up approximately 2.9%. V gave up 11 bases and J gave up 6 bases; unmatched junction bases: 12. Germline V gives CDR1 SEHNR, CDR2 FQNEAQ (reference sequence). There are 14 residues in the CDR3.

The source material was peripheral blood. The V and J genes are TRBV7-9 and TRBJ1-1; 10 positions match TRBD1. The source is a woman older than 75 with acute or convalescent COVID-19. The CDR3 DNA follows: TGTGCCTGTGACCCGGGACAGGGGACGCCTGAAGCTTTCTTT. This encodes CACDPGQGTPEAFF.